This T cell receptor beta chain stems from a study of blood T cell repertoires in COVID-19. Assay: immunoSEQ multiplex PCR; the TCRdb copy retains only in-frame clones and omits some. The profile covers 150,000 or so clones, with approximately 80% appearing a single time and 6.5% to 8.5% taken by the ten largest. Looked up from germline, CDR1 is PRHDT and CDR2 is FYEKMQ (reference sequence). The V gene lost 2 bases and the J gene lost 2 bases, with 11 bases spanning the gap. CDR3 length: 15 amino acids. The sequence was obtained from a middle-aged woman with COVID-19, enrolled during active disease. The chain combines TRBV13 with TRBJ2-3, with TRBD1 as a possible D gene (5 bases). The sequencing input was peripheral blood. CDR3 in amino acids: CASSLRGPTTDTQYF. The DNA for the CDR3 is TGTGCCAGCAGCTTAAGGGGCCCAACCACAGATACGCAGTATTTT.